The present TCR beta chain was sequenced within a study of T and B cells in COVID-19 patients. General observations from the study: CD4+, regulatory T cell, CD8+ and sorted SARS-CoV-2-responsive or tetramer+ T cells were not yet sequenced.

The CDR3 covers 15 residues. Trimming at V came to 0 bases and at J to 4 bases, leaving 3 bases not matched to a gene. The V gene's germline CDR1 is SGDLS and CDR2 YYNGEE. Multiplex PCR with BIOMED2 TRB-A/B primer pools amplified TRB rearrangements. MiXCR was run by TCRdb on the multiplex PCR reads, yielding one entry per CDR3 protein. The data hold some 6,300 distinct CDR3 sequences, with around 34% observed a single time. Turning to this clonotype: Its antigen remains unknown.

Blood genomic DNA input for TRB amplification was about 250-500 ng. The chain has TRBV9 and TRBJ2-2; 7 bases agree with TRBD1. The sequence was collected from a human donor with active COVID-19. Sequenced sample: blood. The CDR3 sequence is CASSVDPGGTGELFF. Written as DNA, the CDR3 is TGTGCCAGCAGCGTAGACCCAGGGGGCACCGGGGAGCTGTTTTTT.